Shown below are 30 T cell receptor beta chains from a single sample sequenced in a study of blood T cell repertoires in COVID-19. The data were produced by immunoSEQ multiplex PCR, yet TCRdb's version contains in-frame clones alone and is incomplete. Of about 340,000 clones in the sample, around 83% are singletons; the top ten hold 2.5% to 3.5%. The sequenced material came from peripheral blood. These receptors came from a man aged 25 to 40 with active or convalescent COVID-19.

The V call is TRBV6-2 or TRBV6-3, the J call TRBJ1-1; D gene ambiguous. The germline V gene encodes CDR1 MNHEY and CDR2 SVGEGT. The CDR3 is 13 residues long. Between the trimmed V and J ends, which lost 0 bases and 2 bases, there was a span of 4 bases. The CDR3 nucleotides read TGTGCCAGCAGTTACTCGACTAACACTGAAGCTTTCTTT. Its protein product is CASSYSTNTEAFF.

This sequence joins TRBV4-1 and TRBJ1-2; no definite D call. The V gene's germline CDR1 is MGHRA and CDR2 YSYEKL. The CDR3 has 16 amino acids. V lost 7 bases to trimming and J lost 0 bases, with 18 bases between them. DNA for the CDR3: TGCGCCAGCAACTCTCGGGGAAGGGAGGCTAACTATGGCTACACCTTC. Its translation: CASNSRGREANYGYTF.

The sample holds a few counts of this clone. The chain is built from TRBV6-6 and TRBJ2-7, with D tentatively TRBD2 (7 bases). The CDR3 sequence is 15 residues long. Germline CDR1 reads MNHNY; CDR2 reads SVGAGI (reference sequence). With 0 bases removed from V and 3 bases from J, the gap between germline ends came to 12 bases. The CDR3 DNA follows: TGTGCCAGCAGTTACTCGGGAGGGGGGAGCTACGAGCAGTACTTC. Translating gives CASSYSGGGSYEQYF.

The CDR3 DNA reads TGTGCCAGCAGCGCGGGGACTAGCGGACGGAATGAGCAGTTCTTC. The encoded protein is CASSAGTSGRNEQFF. The rearrangement uses TRBV9 and TRBJ2-1; 11 bases are a match to TRBD2. This CDR3 is 15 amino acids long. V shed 3 bases, J shed 7 bases, and the junction held 6 bases outside the gene matches. CDR1 and CDR2 (germline): SGDLS, YYNGEE.

The chain joins TRBV19 to TRBJ2-7, with D possibly matching TRBD1 (6 bases). This CDR3 has 16 residues. Germline CDR1 is LNHDA and CDR2 is SQIVND (reference sequence). V was clipped by 1 base and J by 3 bases, with 16 bases between them. The CDR3 nucleotides are TGTGCCAGTAGTATAGCAAGGGACGCAGGGGACTACGAGCAGTACTTC. It yields the protein CASSIARDAGDYEQYF.

The J gene is TRBJ2-2, the V gene TRBV30; 9 bases line up with TRBD2. The germline V gene encodes CDR1 GTSNPN and CDR2 SVGIG (reference sequence). CDR3 length equals 17 residues. V gave up 5 bases and J gave up 4 bases; unmatched junction bases: 14. CDR3 DNA: TGTGCCTGGTCCCGCGGGGGGGCCCCTCCCCGCACCGGGGAGCTGTTTTTT. Amino acids: CAWSRGGAPPRTGELFF.

The chain couples TRBV29-1 to TRBJ1-2; no definite D call. This CDR3 contains 11 residues. Germline-derived CDR1 and CDR2 are SQVTM and ANQGSEA. V dropped 6 bases and J dropped 1 base, with 6 bases sitting between them. DNA of the CDR3: TGCAGCGTCTCCCTTAACTATGGCTACACCTTC. It encodes CSVSLNYGYTF. Filled out from reference TRBV29-1 and TRBJ1-2, the complete variable domain reads SAVISQKPSRDICQRGTSLTIQCQVDSQVTMMFWYRQQPGQSLTLIATANQGSEATYESGFVIDKFPISRPNLTFSTLTVSNMSPEDSSIYLCSVSLNYGYTFGSGTRLTVV.

The chain carries TRBV9 and TRBJ2-2; 11 positions match TRBD2. Germline V CDR1 and CDR2: SGDLS, YYNGEE. V shed 3 bases, J shed 4 bases, and the junction held 5 bases outside the gene matches. This CDR3 region has 16 residues. CDR3 DNA: TGTGCCAGCAGCGGTAGCGGGAGGGCCAGCACCGGGGAGCTGTTTTTT. It translates to CASSGSGRASTGELFF. The whole variable domain, filled in from reference TRBV9 and TRBJ2-2, reads DSGVTQTPKHLITATGQRVTLRCSPRSGDLSVYWYQQSLDQGLQFLIQYYNGEERAKGNILERFSAQQFPDLHSELNLSSLELGDSALYFCASSGSGRASTGELFFGEGSRLTVL.

The chain has TRBV30 and TRBJ2-7; TRBD1 agrees at 7 bases. CDR1 is GTSNPN, CDR2 SVGIG, per germline (reference sequence). Trimming cost V 8 bases and J 1 base; bases outside gene matches: 8. This CDR3 spans 13 amino acids. The CDR3 DNA reads TGTGCCGGTGCTCGGGACAGTTCCTACGAGCAGTACTTC. This codes for CAGARDSSYEQYF. Full variable domain (remainder filled in from reference TRBV30 and TRBJ2-7): SQTIHQWPATLVQPVGSPLSLECTVEGTSNPNLYWYRQAAGRGLQLLFYSVGIGQISSEVPQNLSASRPQDRQFILSSKKLLLSDSGFYLCAGARDSSYEQYFGPGTRLTVT.

This clone was detected only a few times. The J gene is TRBJ2-3, the V gene TRBV5-1; 7 bases match TRBD2. Germline values: CDR1 SGHRS, CDR2 YFSETQ. The CDR3 is 16 residues long. Trimming took 0 bases from V and 3 from J; bases not matched to a gene: 7. The CDR3 reads CASSLVGGRRTDTQYF. The CDR3 DNA follows: TGCGCCAGCAGCTTGGTAGGCGGGAGACGAACAGATACGCAGTATTTT.

V usage is TRBV11-3 and J usage is TRBJ2-7, with TRBD2 identical over 11 bases. CDR1 is SGHNT and CDR2 is YENEEA in the germline V gene. V shed 5 bases, J shed 0 bases, and the junction held 9 bases outside the gene matches. The length of the CDR3 is 17 residues. The CDR3 DNA sequence: TGTGCCAGCAGCCTAAGACTAGCGGGGTCGTACTCCTACGAGCAGTACTTC. Translating gives CASSLRLAGSYSYEQYF. Supplemented by reference TRBV11-3 and TRBJ2-7, the full variable domain reads EAGVVQSPRYKIIEKKQPVAFWCNPISGHNTLYWYLQNLGQGPELLIRYENEEAVDDSQLPKDRFSAERLKGVDSTLKIQPAELGDSAVYLCASSLRLAGSYSYEQYFGPGTRLTVT.

The gene calls are TRBV4-3 and TRBJ1-5, with 8 bases matching TRBD1. This CDR3 comprises 15 residues. J was trimmed by 5 bases and V by 3 bases; bases with no gene match: 6. Germline V gene sequence: CDR1 LGHNA, CDR2 YSLEER. CDR3 DNA: TGCGCCAGCAGCCAGGGGACAGGATCGGATCAGCCCCAGCATTTT. This translates into CASSQGTGSDQPQHF.

The J gene is TRBJ2-5, the V gene TRBV6-2 or TRBV6-3; D may be TRBD1 (6 bases). V lost 1 base to trimming and J lost 5 bases, with 11 bases between them. Per the germline V gene, CDR1 is MNHEY and CDR2 is SVGEGT. This CDR3 is 14 amino acids long. The CDR3 sequence: CASSYFSGEETQYF. In DNA, the CDR3 is TGTGCCAGCAGTTACTTTTCAGGGGAGGAGACCCAGTACTTC.

The chain recombines TRBV30 with TRBJ1-4; D perhaps matches TRBD1 (6 bases). V lost 7 bases, J lost 5 bases, and 11 bases lay in between. This CDR3 comprises 12 residues. Germline lookup yields CDR1 GTSNPN and CDR2 SVGIG (reference sequence). The CDR3 sequence: CASTGLNEKLFF. CDR3 DNA sequence: TGTGCCTCCACAGGGTTAAATGAAAAACTGTTTTTT.

The rearrangement uses TRBV4-1 and TRBJ1-2; D unclear. This CDR3 comprises 15 residues. The germline V and J ends were trimmed by 10 bases and 2 bases, with 20 bases remaining between them. Germline CDR1 is MGHRA and CDR2 is YSYEKL. CDR3 in amino acids: CATLPQETLNYGYTF. As DNA, the CDR3 is TGCGCCACCTTACCCCAGGAAACACTGAACTATGGCTACACCTTC.

This clone appeared once. The chain employs TRBV28 and TRBJ2-3, with D unclear. The germline V gene has CDR1 MDHEN and CDR2 SYDVKM. V lost 6 bases, J lost 5 bases, and 15 bases lay in between. The CDR3 spans 14 residues. CDR3 protein: CASSQRSPGDTQYF. Written as DNA, the CDR3 is TGTGCCAGCAGCCAGAGGAGTCCCGGAGATACGCAGTATTTT.

The rearrangement uses TRBV5-1 and TRBJ2-3, with TRBD1 matching over 7 bases. V lost 4 bases to trimming and J lost 2 bases; unmatched junction nucleotides: 7. The CDR3 has 15 residues. Germline V lookup: CDR1 SGHRS, CDR2 YFSETQ. The CDR3 DNA reads as TGCGCCAGCAGCCGGCAGGGGGACCCCACAGATACGCAGTATTTT. Translated, it gives CASSRQGDPTDTQYF.

This chain connects TRBV6-2 or TRBV6-3 to TRBJ2-3; D might be TRBD2 (6 bases). V shed 5 bases and J shed 6 bases, with 18 bases lying between them. The CDR3 is 15 amino acids. Germline lookup yields CDR1 MNHEY and CDR2 SVGEGT. CDR3 nucleotides: TGTGCCAGCAGTCGGGACTCCTACCGCGGGGATACGCAGTATTTT. Its protein product is CASSRDSYRGDTQYF.

V gene TRBV5-1 combines with J gene TRBJ1-1; 7 bases match TRBD1. Germline V CDR1 and CDR2: SGHRS, YFSETQ. The CDR3 length is 14 residues. Trimming removed 0 bases from V and 5 bases from J; junction bases left unmatched: 4. CDR3: CASSLGQGSTEAFF. For the CDR3, the DNA is TGCGCCAGCAGCTTGGGACAGGGTAGTACTGAAGCTTTCTTT.

The rearrangement links TRBV30 to TRBJ2-1, with D tentatively TRBD2 (5 bases). This CDR3 has 12 amino acids. Trimming cost V 2 bases and J 6 bases, with 8 bases left between them. CDR1 is GTSNPN and CDR2 is SVGIG in the germline V gene (reference sequence). The CDR3 DNA reads as TGTGCCTGGAGTCCCAGCGGCAATGAGCAGTTCTTC. Translated: CAWSPSGNEQFF.

The chain has TRBV2 and TRBJ1-2; 7 bases map to TRBD1. CDR1 and CDR2 (germline): SNHLY, FYNNEI. The J segment lost 8 bases and the V segment lost 5 bases, leaving 11 bases of the junction unmatched. This CDR3 region has 14 residues. CDR3 sequence: CASSRDRETGGYTF. DNA of the CDR3: TGTGCCAGCAGTCGGGACAGAGAAACAGGAGGCTACACCTTC.

The rearrangement uses TRBV2 and TRBJ2-7; no clear D. V was trimmed by 5 bases and J by 0 bases, leaving 11 bases between them. Looked up from germline, CDR1 is SNHLY and CDR2 is FYNNEI. This CDR3 is built from 14 residues. CDR3 coding DNA: TGTGCCAGCAGTTCGGGTAGCTCCTCCTACGAGCAGTACTTC. It yields the protein CASSSGSSSYEQYF.

The chain employs TRBV7-2 and TRBJ2-3; 8 positions match TRBD2. The ends lost 5 bases at V and 3 bases at J; junction bases unmatched: 7. CDR1 is SGHTA, CDR2 FQGNSA, per germline. The CDR3 consists of 15 residues. The CDR3 reads CASSAPRGGTDTQYF. DNA for the CDR3: TGTGCCAGCAGCGCCCCACGGGGGGGTACAGATACGCAGTATTTT.

The chain couples TRBV5-1 to TRBJ2-2; possibly TRBD2 for D (5 bases). Trimming stripped 1 base from V and 6 bases from J, with 13 bases between. The V gene's germline CDR1 is SGHRS and CDR2 YFSETQ. The CDR3 sequence is 15 residues long. The CDR3 DNA reads as TGCGCCAGCAGCTTGAAGAGGGAGCTGGCCGGGGAGCTGTTTTTT. Protein sequence: CASSLKRELAGELFF.

V usage is TRBV21-1 and J usage is TRBJ2-5; TRBD1, the D gene given by the table, was not confirmed from the DNA. TRBV21-1 is classified as a pseudogene. The CDR3 totals 14 residues. CDR3 residues: CASSWDRGQETQYF. CDR3 nucleotide sequence: TGTGCCAGCAGCTGGGACAGGGGGCAAGAGACCCAGTACTTC.

This chain connects TRBV10-3 to TRBJ2-1; 7 bases map to TRBD2. Germline CDR1 reads ENHRY; CDR2 reads SYGVKD. The V segment lost 7 bases and the J segment 1 base; nucleotides outside the gene matches: 4. CDR3 length equals 14 residues. CDR3 sequence (DNA): TGTGCCATCAAAGAGGGAGGGTCCTACAATGAGCAGTTCTTC. This encodes CAIKEGGSYNEQFF.

This chain joins TRBV6-6 and TRBJ1-1; weak D call: TRBD1 (6 bases). The CDR3 has 16 residues. Trimming removed 2 bases at V and 5 bases at J, with 18 bases between. Germline CDR1 is MNHNY and CDR2 is SVGAGI (reference sequence). This CDR3 is CASSYLRGGGGTEAFF. For the CDR3, the DNA is TGTGCCAGCAGTTACCTAAGGGGGGGCGGAGGGACTGAAGCTTTCTTT.

The chain carries TRBV4-2 and TRBJ2-1; 9 bases align to TRBD2. Trimming took 2 bases from V and 7 from J; bases not matched to a gene: 15. Germline CDR1 is LGHNA and CDR2 is YNFKEQ. The CDR3 consists of 18 residues. CDR3 in DNA: TGTGCCAGCAGCCAATCCCCCGGACTAGCGCGGGGGGGGAATGAGCAGTTCTTC. Translating gives CASSQSPGLARGGNEQFF.

This clone was observed once. The rearrangement links TRBV7-8 to TRBJ2-7; maybe TRBD1 (6 bases). CDR3 length equals 13 residues. Trimming took 1 base from V and 6 from J, leaving 10 bases between them. CDR1 SGHVS and CDR2 FQNEAQ come from the germline V gene. The CDR3, as DNA: TGTGCCAGCAGCTTAGACAGGGCGCGCGAGCAGTACTTC. This codes for CASSLDRAREQYF.

The rearrangement uses TRBV28 and TRBJ1-4; D is possibly TRBD1 (5 bases). Trimming took off 8 bases at V and 6 bases at J, with 16 bases between the two ends. The CDR3 consists of 14 residues. Germline CDR1 MDHEN, CDR2 SYDVKM. The CDR3 bases are TGTGCCAGCGCGGGGCCTACCCCATATGAAAAACTGTTTTTT. Protein product: CASAGPTPYEKLFF. Combining the CDR3 with reference TRBV28 and TRBJ1-4 gives the whole variable domain DVKVTQSSRYLVKRTGEKVFLECVQDMDHENMFWYRQDPGLGLRLIYFSYDVKMKEKGDIPEGYSVSREKKERFSLILESASTNQTSMYLCASAGPTPYEKLFFGSGTQLSVL.